This T cell receptor (beta chain) comes out of a study of blood T cell repertoires in COVID-19. This table comes from immunoSEQ multiplex PCR, and its TCRdb copy is limited to in-frame clones, with some not included. Counted here are approximately 300,000 clones, approximately 90% occurring once; the ten biggest clones make up 3.5% to 4%. V was clipped by 2 bases and J by 1 base; unmatched bases: 5. CDR3 length: 15 amino acids. Per germline, CDR1 SGDLS and CDR2 YYNGEE. The material sequenced was peripheral blood. V gene TRBV9 combines with J gene TRBJ2-5, with 7 nucleotides matching TRBD1. The sequence was obtained from a woman aged 50 to 60 with active or convalescent COVID-19. CDR3 amino acids: CASSVGGQLQETQYF. The CDR3 DNA is TGTGCCAGCAGCGTTGGGGGACAGCTCCAAGAGACCCAGTACTTC.